This T cell receptor (beta chain) was sequenced during a study of blood T cells in healthy people across ages. Overall study results and limits: More naive CD4+ cells and higher diversity were found in long-lived than in aged donors.

Each donor was a healthy Caucasian individual from Russia, aged roughly 6 to 90. PCR was performed a second time for about 7 to 12 cycles using a sample-barcoded 5' primer and a J-beta primer mix. Unique molecular identifiers of 12 random nucleotides labeled each cDNA. TCRdb used MiXCR to reprocess the 5' RACE reads, holding one entry per CDR3 protein. The sample yields some 1.5 million distinct CDR3 sequences, 28% seen once. V lost 5 bases to trimming and J lost 1 base; unmatched junction nucleotides: 10. This CDR3 is 15 amino acids long. Germline V CDR1 and CDR2: SQVTM, ANQGSEA. Note on this clonotype: The target antigen is unknown.

This receptor was obtained from a woman aged 25 to 39 in good health. Material: blood. The J gene is TRBJ1-1, the V gene TRBV29-1; 7 bases agree with TRBD1. CDR3 sequence reads: CSVRLQGTRNTEAFF. CDR3 sequence (DNA): TGCAGCGTTCGTTTACAGGGGACAAGGAACACTGAAGCTTTCTTT. Combining the CDR3 with reference TRBV29-1 and TRBJ1-1 gives the whole variable domain SAVISQKPSRDICQRGTSLTIQCQVDSQVTMMFWYRQQPGQSLTLIATANQGSEATYESGFVIDKFPISRPNLTFSTLTVSNMSPEDSSIYLCSVRLQGTRNTEAFFGQGTRLTVV.